This TCR beta chain was documented in a study of tumor-infiltrating lymphocytes in oesophageal squamous cell carcinoma. The CDR3 has 16 residues. Trimming removed 5 bases from V and 0 bases from J, with 13 bases in between. Germline CDR1 LGHNA, CDR2 YSLEER. This clonotype was recorded many times. TCRdb passed the PCR reads through MiXCR, listing each CDR3 protein once. Of under 15,000 distinct CDR3 sequences listed, around 57% are singletons. J is TRBJ1-4 and V is TRBV4-3; no definite D call. This TCR was recovered from a female donor with esophageal squamous cell carcinoma. The sample taken for sequencing was esophageal tumor tissue. The chain's CDR3 is CASSTRATATNEKLFF. CDR3 DNA: TGCGCCAGCAGCACCCGGGCCACGGCAACTAATGAAAAACTGTTTTTT.